This T cell receptor (beta chain) derives from a study of T-cell memory formation after mild COVID-19. As for the study in general: Among the donors, TCR clusters were largely specific to each donor.

This clonotype was observed a few times. TCRdb processed the 5' RACE reads anew with MiXCR; each CDR3 protein has one entry. The sample holds 340,000 or so distinct CDR3 sequences, roughly 13% seen once. The sequencing input was PBMCs or a T cell subset sorted from them (not recorded which). The source of this sequence is a man between 18 and 29 years old who had mild COVID-19 (a few samples of this study predate the infection). Cell type and time point are not known.

The CDR3 here is CASSQETPWKNTEAFF. CDR3 nucleotides: TGCGCCAGCAGCCAAGAGACACCCTGGAAGAACACTGAAGCTTTCTTT. The chain employs TRBV4-3 and TRBJ1-1; D not certain. The germline V gene has CDR1 LGHNA and CDR2 YSLEER. V lost 0 bases to trimming and J lost 1 base, with 12 bases between them. The CDR3 contains 16 residues.